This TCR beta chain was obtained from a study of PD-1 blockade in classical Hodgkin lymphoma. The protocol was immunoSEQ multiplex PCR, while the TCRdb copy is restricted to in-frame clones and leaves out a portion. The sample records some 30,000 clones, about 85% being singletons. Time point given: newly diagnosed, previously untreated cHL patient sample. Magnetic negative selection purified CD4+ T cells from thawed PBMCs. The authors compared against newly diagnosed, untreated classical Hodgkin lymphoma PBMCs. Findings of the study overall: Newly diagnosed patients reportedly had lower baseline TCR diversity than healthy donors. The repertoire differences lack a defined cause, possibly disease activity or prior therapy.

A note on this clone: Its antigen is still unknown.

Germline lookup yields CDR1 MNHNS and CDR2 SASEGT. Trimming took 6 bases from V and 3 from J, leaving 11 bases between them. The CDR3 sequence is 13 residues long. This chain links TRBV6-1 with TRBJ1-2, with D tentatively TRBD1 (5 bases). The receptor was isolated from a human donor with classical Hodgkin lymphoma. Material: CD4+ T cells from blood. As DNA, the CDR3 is TGTGCCAGCAGACCAGGGTTAGACTATGGCTACACCTTC. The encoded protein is CASRPGLDYGYTF.